The 18 T cell receptor beta chains below come from one sample, sequenced in a study of OX40 agonist ivuxolimab in advanced cancers. Profiled with immunoSEQ multiplex PCR; TCRdb holds only in-frame clones, not every one. The sample records 60,000 to 65,000 clones, about 90% being singletons. This specimen was CD4+ or CD8+ T cells sorted from blood, taken in a trial of the OX40 agonist ivuxolimab. The receptors shown here come from an adult with an advanced solid tumor such as melanoma, head and neck, liver or kidney cancer.

This chain joins TRBV30 and TRBJ1-2; a possible D gene is TRBD1 (5 bases). V dropped 1 base and J dropped 3 bases, with 12 bases sitting between them. The CDR3 runs to 14 residues. The V gene's germline CDR1 is GTSNPN and CDR2 SVGIG (reference sequence). The CDR3 sequence: CAWSERGSHYGYTF. The CDR3 nucleotides read TGTGCCTGGAGTGAACGGGGGTCGCACTATGGCTACACCTTC.

This chain connects TRBV28 to TRBJ2-3; D remains unclear. Germline values: CDR1 MDHEN, CDR2 SYDVKM. V lost 6 bases and J 2 bases, leaving 15 bases between the germline ends. The CDR3 contains 15 residues. The CDR3 nucleotides are TGTGCCAGCAGCCCCCCCTCACAGCTCACAGATACGCAGTATTTT. This translates into CASSPPSQLTDTQYF.

The chain couples TRBV7-2 to TRBJ2-2, with D unclear. V was shortened by 5 bases and J by 8 bases, with 9 bases between the two germline ends. Germline CDR1 is SGHTA and CDR2 is FQGNSA. The CDR3 totals 12 residues. Here the CDR3 reads CASSHILGELFF. For the CDR3, the DNA is TGTGCCAGCAGCCACATATTGGGGGAGCTGTTTTTT.

This clone has just a few counts. The chain uses TRBV6-6 and TRBJ2-2; D not resolved. V dropped 6 bases and J dropped 0 bases, with 8 bases sitting between them. The germline V gene encodes CDR1 MNHNY and CDR2 SVGAGI (reference sequence). This CDR3 is 14 amino acids long. The CDR3 sequence: CASRYTANTGELFF. Here the CDR3 DNA reads TGTGCCAGCAGGTATACAGCGAACACCGGGGAGCTGTTTTTT.

This chain connects TRBV19 to TRBJ1-1; D is uncertain. Germline V gene data show CDR1 as LNHDA and CDR2 as SQIVND (reference sequence). Deletions cut 7 bases from V and 1 base from J, with 10 bases between. The length of the CDR3 is 13 residues. In nucleotides, the CDR3 is TGTGCCAGTACCCCGGTCACGAACACTGAAGCTTTCTTT. Protein: CASTPVTNTEAFF.

This clone has only one observation. The genes are TRBV6-1 and TRBJ2-5, with 9 bases matching TRBD1. J was trimmed by 2 bases and V by 6 bases; bases with no gene match: 7. Germline V CDR1 and CDR2: MNHNS, SASEGT. The CDR3 loop spans 15 amino acids. The CDR3 loop is CASSTDRGAQETQYF. CDR3 coding DNA: TGTGCCAGCAGCACAGACAGGGGGGCTCAAGAGACCCAGTACTTC.

The V and J genes are TRBV30 and TRBJ2-3, with D tentatively TRBD2 (5 bases). V lost 2 bases and J lost 0, with 12 bases in between. This CDR3 is built from 15 residues. Germline V CDR1 and CDR2: GTSNPN, SVGIG (reference sequence). CDR3 sequence (DNA): TGTGCCTGGAGTTCAGGACTCGCAAGCACAGATACGCAGTATTTT. Encoded protein: CAWSSGLASTDTQYF.

This chain links TRBV9 with TRBJ2-1; perhaps TRBD2 as D (5 bases). The CDR3 is 15 amino acids. Trimming left V 4 bases short and J 3 bases short, with 14 bases between. CDR1 and CDR2 (germline): SGDLS, YYNGEE. Here the CDR3 reads CASSLAGISYNEQFF. DNA for the CDR3: TGTGCCAGCAGCCTAGCCGGGATTAGCTACAATGAGCAGTTCTTC.

In this sample, this clone turned up once. The CDR3 here is CASSPDPVSYEQYF. Written as DNA, the CDR3 is TGCGCCAGCAGCCCCGACCCGGTCTCCTACGAGCAGTACTTC. V is TRBV5-1 and J is TRBJ2-7; D uncertain. The CDR3 has 14 residues. V was clipped by 4 bases and J by 0 bases, with 11 bases between them. From germline, CDR1 is SGHRS and CDR2 YFSETQ. Filled out from reference TRBV5-1 and TRBJ2-7, the complete variable domain reads KAGVTQTPRYLIKTRGQQVTLSCSPISGHRSVSWYQQTPGQGLQFLFEYFSETQRNKGNFPGRFSGRQFSNSRSEMNVSTLELGDSALYLCASSPDPVSYEQYFGPGTRLTVT.

J is TRBJ2-3 and V is TRBV20-1, with D possibly matching TRBD1 (5 bases). The CDR3 consists of 11 residues. The germline V and J ends were trimmed by 2 bases and 7 bases, with 7 bases remaining between them. Germline CDR1 and CDR2: DFQATT and SNEGSKA (reference sequence). The CDR3 bases are TGCAGTGCTAGAAGACAGAATACGCAGTATTTT. Amino acid sequence: CSARRQNTQYF.

This chain links TRBV6-5 with TRBJ2-7; perhaps TRBD1 as D (7 bases). The CDR3 runs 16 residues. The germline V gene encodes CDR1 MNHEY and CDR2 SVGAGI. The V and J ends lost 3 bases and 4 bases respectively, with 19 bases between them. Written as DNA, the CDR3 is TGTGCCAGCAGTTATGGGGGGCTTGGCAGGGGGTACGAGCAGTACTTC. It codes for CASSYGGLGRGYEQYF.

Here the CDR3 reads CASSPGWAGGQETQYF. CDR3 sequence (DNA): TGCGCCAGCAGCCCAGGTTGGGCGGGAGGGCAGGAGACCCAGTACTTC. This chain links TRBV5-1 with TRBJ2-5; the match to TRBD2 covers 9 bases. Germline CDR1 is SGHRS and CDR2 is YFSETQ. The CDR3 is 16 amino acids. V shed 4 bases and J 5 bases; nucleotides not matched to a gene: 12. Looking up the rest from reference TRBV5-1 and TRBJ2-5 gives the full variable domain: KAGVTQTPRYLIKTRGQQVTLSCSPISGHRSVSWYQQTPGQGLQFLFEYFSETQRNKGNFPGRFSGRQFSNSRSEMNVSTLELGDSALYLCASSPGWAGGQETQYFGPGTRLLVL.

This clone occurred once. The chain is built from TRBV14 and TRBJ2-4; D gene ambiguous. The length of the CDR3 is 14 residues. Germline V lookup: CDR1 SGHDN, CDR2 FVKESK. Trimming cost V 0 bases and J 0 bases, with 3 bases left between them. CDR3 loop: CASSQEIAKNIQYF. CDR3 sequence (DNA): TGTGCCAGCAGCCAAGAGATAGCCAAAAACATTCAGTACTTC.

The genes are TRBV5-4 and TRBJ2-5; D tentatively fits TRBD1 or TRBD2 (5 bases each). The CDR3 sequence is 15 residues long. Trimming stripped 0 bases from V and 5 bases from J, with 14 bases between. The germline gives CDR1 SGHNT, CDR2 YYREEE (reference sequence). The CDR3 spells CASSLVTKGRETQYF. CDR3 nucleotides: TGTGCCAGCAGCTTGGTGACTAAGGGACGGGAGACCCAGTACTTC.

This chain connects TRBV30 to TRBJ1-2; D is perhaps TRBD1 (6 bases). The CDR3 is 14 residues long. Per germline, CDR1 GTSNPN and CDR2 SVGIG (reference sequence). V lost 4 bases, J lost 5 bases, and 17 bases lay in between. Here the CDR3 reads CAWKGQGTPYGYTF. CDR3 nucleotide sequence: TGTGCCTGGAAGGGGCAGGGGACGCCATATGGCTACACCTTC.

V and J are TRBV1 and TRBJ2-7; the DNA was not used to check the table's D call, TRBD1. TRBV1 is assigned pseudogene status. This CDR3 is 16 amino acids long. CDR3 sequence (DNA): TGCACCAGCAGCCACTCGACAGACCCAGGACCCCACGAGCAGTACTTC. Protein: CTSSHSTDPGPHEQYF.

The V call is TRBV30, the J call TRBJ1-3; D is ambiguous. The CDR3 is 16 residues long. Germline V CDR1 and CDR2: GTSNPN, SVGIG (reference sequence). Trimming took off 0 bases at V and 2 bases at J, with 14 bases between the two ends. The DNA for the CDR3 is TGTGCCTGGAGTGTACTCGGCATAGTTACTGGAAACACCATATATTTT. Its translation is CAWSVLGIVTGNTIYF.

The rearrangement uses TRBV5-1 and TRBJ2-1; D gene uncertain. CDR1 and CDR2 (germline): SGHRS, YFSETQ. V was pared by 4 bases and J by 8 bases, with 13 bases between. The CDR3 consists of 13 residues. CDR3 DNA: TGCGCCAGCAGCCTTGCTGGCCTGGATGAGCAGTTCTTC. Its protein product is CASSLAGLDEQFF.